The source of this T cell receptor beta chain is a study of cytomegalovirus exposure and HLA in healthy donors. PCR amplification relied on 60 Vbeta primers (plus 13 Jbeta primers). Repertoires were generated with immunoSEQ multiplex PCR, while TCRdb's copy carries only in-frame clones and drops some. The data hold approximately 97,000 clones, with over 75% observed a single time. The CDR3 is 15 residues long. V was clipped by 0 bases and J by 4 bases, with 12 bases between them. The germline gives CDR1 SNHLY, CDR2 FYNNEI. Specimen: PBMCs. V is TRBV2 and J is TRBJ1-2; D uncertain. This TCR came from a man in his forties in good health and CMV-seropositive. The CDR3 DNA is TGTGCCAGCAGTGAAGCGGGAGGGTCTGCCTATGGCTACACCTTC. It encodes CASSEAGGSAYGYTF. The full variable domain, with the rest looked up from reference TRBV2 and TRBJ1-2, is EPEVTQTPSHQVTQMGQEVILRCVPISNHLYFYWYRQILGQKVEFLVSFYNNEISEKSEIFDDQFSVERPDGSNFTLKIRSTKLEDSAMYFCASSEAGGSAYGYTFGSGTRLTVV.